This entry describes one TCR beta chain. The sample is drawn from a study of CD8 T cells in Susac syndrome. Random-hexamer reverse transcription was applied to about 0.45 to 1 ug RNA. Amplification of the TCR beta CDR3 was carried out by immunoSEQ multiplex PCR, which spanned a total of 54 Vbeta and 13 Jbeta segments. TCRdb reanalysed the immunoSEQ multiplex PCR reads using MiXCR and keeps one entry per CDR3 protein. This sample carries some 140,000 distinct CDR3 sequences, 75% to 90% of them seen once, and the ten largest clones take 0.51%. This CDR3 has 11 residues. Germline V gene sequence: CDR1 MNHNS, CDR2 SASEGT. With V trimmed by 11 bases and J by 5 bases, 6 bases remained unmatched. Sequencing of TCR beta, carried out with a high-throughput approach, was applied to CD8+ and CD4+ T cells from the blood. Included as multiple sclerosis controls were treatment-naive patients who had stable or active relapsing-remitting disease.

J is TRBJ2-7 and V is TRBV6-1, with 7 positions matching TRBD2. The sequenced sample consisted of CD8+ T cells from PBMCs. The clonotype originates from a human donor with multiple sclerosis. CDR3 region: CAWGGIDEQYV. The CDR3 DNA follows: TGTGCCTGGGGGGGTATCGACGAGCAGTACGTC.